Sequencing of this T cell receptor beta chain was carried out in a study of T cell responses to AZD1222 COVID-19 vaccine. The CDR3 totals 14 residues. V lost 2 bases and J lost 6; bases outside the gene matches: 5. From germline, CDR1 is SEHNR and CDR2 FQNEAQ (reference sequence). Generated by immunoSEQ multiplex PCR, the TCRdb table keeps only in-frame clones and is missing some. The sample comprises around 150,000 clones, about 87% of which are singletons, and roughly 2.1% rests with the top ten. Study conclusions and caveats: Epitopes outside B.1.351 and B.1.1.7 mutated regions reportedly drew nearly half of spike TCRs.

This clone was observed a single time. Its cognate antigen is unknown. This TCR was recovered from an adult in good health. Source: peripheral blood, taken on day 0 of AZD1222 vaccination. This chain uses TRBV7-9 with TRBJ2-7; 9 bases fit TRBD1. CDR3 in amino acids: CASSLWDRDFEQYF. The CDR3 region has the DNA TGTGCCAGCAGCTTATGGGACAGGGACTTCGAGCAGTACTTC.